This entry concerns a single TCR beta chain. The V gene's germline CDR1 is SGHVS and CDR2 FNYEAQ. Trimming took off 1 base at V and 2 bases at J, with 8 bases between the two ends. The length of the CDR3 is 14 residues. The sample is drawn from a study of blood T cells in healthy people across ages. With a J-beta primer mix and a sample-barcoded 5' primer, a second PCR ran 7 to 11 cycles. TCRdb itself ran the 5' RACE reads through MiXCR, one entry per CDR3 protein. The data contain about 640,000 distinct CDR3 sequences, around three fifths of them seen just once; the ten biggest clones take up 30% to 40%. Every donor gave approximately 10 milliliters of peripheral blood.

Input material: blood. This sequence joins TRBV7-6 and TRBJ2-5; no clear D gene. The origin of this receptor is a man in his fifties or sixties in good health. In DNA, the CDR3 is TGTGCCAGCAGCTTAGGTATGGGTCAAGAGACCCAGTACTTC. Residues: CASSLGMGQETQYF. Combining the CDR3 with reference TRBV7-6 and TRBJ2-5 gives the whole variable domain GAGVSQSPRYKVTKRGQDVALRCDPISGHVSLYWYRQALGQGPEFLTYFNYEAQQDKSGLPNDRFSAERPEGSISTLTIQRTEQRDSAMYRCASSLGMGQETQYFGPGTRLLVL.